The sequence of this T cell receptor (beta chain) was determined in a study of CD8 T cells in ankylosing spondylitis. Findings of the study overall: Disease-linked clones reportedly concentrated significantly in matched ankylosing spondylitis synovial fluid. A motif in TCR beta, a set of eight or nine highly homologous variants, appeared characteristic of ankylosing spondylitis blood.

Trimming cost V 0 bases and J 12 bases; bases outside gene matches: 14. The germline V gene encodes CDR1 WNHNN and CDR2 SYGVQD (reference sequence). The CDR3 covers 16 residues. This clonotype was seen only once. Its antigen is not identified. TCRdb itself ran the 5' RACE reads through MiXCR, one entry per CDR3 protein. The data hold over 400,000 distinct CDR3 sequences, with roughly 26% observed a single time. This TCR was recovered from a male donor with ankylosing spondylitis. Sequencing was done on a sample of blood, either unsorted or a sorted T cell fraction (not recorded which). The V call is TRBV10-1, the J call TRBJ2-1; 7 nucleotides match TRBD2. DNA for the CDR3: TGCGCCAGCAGTGAGTCGGCCGATTTGAGCGGGATGTCGCAGTTCTTC. Protein: CASSESADLSGMSQFF.